This TCR beta chain was observed in a study of blood T cell repertoires in COVID-19 (dated by TCRdb to 2020 to 2021). Concerning the study at large: The collaborator samples originated in the United States, Italy and Spain and spanned the acute and convalescent phases of COVID-19. The material from the prospective study consisted of cDNA or gDNA derived from T cells, B-cell-depleted T cells, or PBMCs. The dataset comprised deeply sampled blood TCRbeta repertoires from subjects exposed to, actively infected with, or recovered from COVID-19. A freely available public database, intended as a resource for researchers studying the immune response to SARS-CoV-2, is where the repertoires were released. The samples were drawn from two sources: the first 160 participants of the ongoing ImmuneRACE study, and over 1,000 subjects contributed by 6 global collaborators. The sample metadata nearly always contained a de-identified subject ID, COVID-19 status, age in years and sex. HLA class I and class II types, where available, came from metadata supplied by the sample provider rather than from assay-based typing. The study at large found these results: The amount of clinical and demographic metadata varied by source and participant and was provided uncurated.

This clone has just one count. It has no known antigen specificity. Per-base quality was not reported, and no clone a single base away is much larger than it. CDR1 SEHNR and CDR2 FQNEAQ are derived from the germline V gene (reference sequence). For this chain, trimming is 8 bases at the V end and 0 bases at the J end, and the number of junction bases without a gene match is 5. From its cysteine to its phenylalanine, the CDR3 spans 15 amino acids. The read is trimmed to its CDR3 DNA, 45 bases read in frame from base 1. TCRbeta CDR3 regions were amplified from genomic DNA by means of the immunoSEQ Assay, a bias-controlled multiplex PCR. The paper's processing steps were these. The number of nucleated cells in each sample was estimated from the amplification of reference gene primers within the assay. To quantify the absolute abundance of each unique TCRbeta CDR3 rearrangement, sequence reads were collapsed and filtered. For each sample, productive Simpson clonality was calculated by taking the square root of Simpson's diversity index across productive rearrangements. Here the immuneACCESS table is served through TCRdb, limited to in-frame sequences with V and J called. Missing clones are a known gap in these copies; in checked studies unresolved V genes cover under half, and the rest lacks a known reason. That table furnishes V, J and clone size, whereas the DNA furnished D and trimming. The sample table records 75,000 to 100,000 clones; approximately 81% of these occur just once. The ten largest clones represent less than 4.5% of the sample.

Each collaborating institution followed its own protocols to collect whole blood in K2EDTA tubes. Collaborator samples were shipped for TCRbeta analysis as frozen whole blood, isolated PBMCs, or DNA extracted from either sample type. The TCR originated in a man in his sixties with acute or convalescent COVID-19. This chain is built from TRBV7-9 and TRBJ2-2; 8 bases in between match TRBD2. Sequenced sample: peripheral blood. The CDR3 is CASFSGSTNTGELFF. The base sequence is TGTGCCAGCTTCAGCGGGAGTACGAACACCGGGGAGCTGTTTTTT.